The 5 T cell receptor beta chains listed next were all sequenced from one sample in a study of T cells in Graves' hyperthyroidism and ophthalmopathy. What was amplified from RNA transcripts were TCR beta CDR3 regions. TCR CDR3 regions were first amplified by RT-PCR with HTBI primers. MiXCR was run by TCRdb on the multiplex PCR reads, yielding one entry per CDR3 protein. The sample carries approximately 560,000 distinct CDR3 sequences, just over 45% recorded once. The sample was peripheral blood or thyroid tissue (not recorded which). The source of these receptors is a woman under 30 with Graves' hyperthyroidism.

The chain uses TRBV24-1 and TRBJ2-7, with 7 bases lining up with TRBD2. The V gene end was trimmed by 2 bases and the J gene end by 4 bases; junction bases not matched to a gene: 10. Per germline, CDR1 KGHDR and CDR2 SFDVKD. This CDR3 has 16 amino acids. CDR3 loop: CATSDSQDPAGYEQYF. The CDR3 DNA follows: TGTGCCACCAGTGATTCCCAAGATCCAGCGGGGTACGAGCAGTACTTC.

The gene calls are TRBV28 and TRBJ2-7, with TRBD1 as a possible D gene (6 bases). CDR3 length: 14 amino acids. Trimming shortened V by 6 bases and J by 2 bases, and 14 bases separated the two germline ends. Germline V gives CDR1 MDHEN, CDR2 SYDVKM. The CDR3 is CASSRQDGTYEQYF. In DNA form, the CDR3 reads TGTGCCAGCAGCCGACAGGACGGGACCTACGAGCAGTACTTC.

The rearrangement uses TRBV7-8 and TRBJ1-3; D is perhaps TRBD1 (5 bases). Germline CDR1 SGHVS, CDR2 FQNEAQ. The CDR3 length is 16 residues. Trimming removed 4 bases at V and 0 bases at J, with 13 bases between. CDR3 protein: CASSWDDSVSGNTIYF. The CDR3 DNA reads TGTGCCAGCAGCTGGGACGACAGCGTCTCTGGAAACACCATATATTTT.

There are many counts of this clonotype. This chain links TRBV7-9 with TRBJ1-4; perhaps TRBD1 as D (6 bases). CDR3 length: 15 residues. Looked up from germline, CDR1 is SEHNR and CDR2 is FQNEAQ (reference sequence). V shed 5 bases and J shed 5 bases, with 15 bases lying between them. The CDR3 here is CASSVATGENEKLFF. CDR3 DNA sequence: TGTGCCAGCAGCGTGGCGACAGGCGAGAATGAAAAACTGTTTTTT. The full variable domain, rest sourced from reference TRBV7-9 and TRBJ1-4, is DTGVSQNPRHKITKRGQNVTFRCDPISEHNRLYWYRQTLGQGPEFLTYFQNEAQLEKSRLLSDRFSAERPKGSFSTLEIQRTEQGDSAMYLCASSVATGENEKLFFGSGTQLSVL.

V usage is TRBV13 and J usage is TRBJ1-2; D perhaps matches TRBD1 (5 bases). CDR3 length: 15 residues. Germline CDR1 and CDR2: PRHDT and FYEKMQ (reference sequence). V was cut by 5 bases and J by 0 bases, with 13 bases left in between. CDR3 DNA sequence: TGTGCCAGCAGCCCAGAAGGGGCGCCTAACTATGGCTACACCTTC. It yields the protein CASSPEGAPNYGYTF.